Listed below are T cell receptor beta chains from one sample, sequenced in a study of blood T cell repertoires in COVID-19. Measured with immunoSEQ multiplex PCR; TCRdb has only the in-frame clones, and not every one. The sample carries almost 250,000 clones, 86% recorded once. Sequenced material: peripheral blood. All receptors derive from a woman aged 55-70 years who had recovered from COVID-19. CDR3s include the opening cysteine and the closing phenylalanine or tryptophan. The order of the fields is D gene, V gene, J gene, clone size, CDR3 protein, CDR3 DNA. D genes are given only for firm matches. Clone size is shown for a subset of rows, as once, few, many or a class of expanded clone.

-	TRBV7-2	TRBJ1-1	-	CASSLPPVNTEAFF	TGTGCCAGCAGCCTCCCACCGGTGAACACTGAAGCTTTCTTT
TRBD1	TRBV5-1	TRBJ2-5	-	CASSPGQTNQETQYF	TGCGCCAGCAGCCCGGGACAGACCAACCAAGAGACCCAGTACTTC
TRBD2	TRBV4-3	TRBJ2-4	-	CASSVGLVNIQYF	TGCGCCAGCAGCGTCGGACTAGTTAACATTCAGTACTTC
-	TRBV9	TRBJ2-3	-	CASSYSPGWADTQYF	TGTGCCAGCAGCTATAGCCCAGGGTGGGCAGATACGCAGTATTTT
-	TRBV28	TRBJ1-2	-	CASSLSAFIIYGYTF	TGTGCCAGCAGTTTGAGCGCCTTTATCATATATGGCTACACCTTC
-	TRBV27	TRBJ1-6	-	CASSYQGHLRSPLHF	TGTGCCAGCAGTTATCAGGGGCATCTGAGATCACCCCTCCACTTT
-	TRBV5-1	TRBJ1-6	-	CASSETGDSPLHF	TGCGCCAGCAGTGAGACAGGTGATTCACCCCTCCACTTT
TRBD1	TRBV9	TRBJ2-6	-	CASSVDRGGGANVLTF	TGTGCCAGCAGCGTCGACAGGGGTGGTGGGGCCAACGTCCTGACTTTC
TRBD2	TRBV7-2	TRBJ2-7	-	CASRPGLAGGPEQYF	TGTGCCAGCCGACCAGGACTAGCGGGGGGGCCCGAGCAGTACTTC
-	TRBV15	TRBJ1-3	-	CATSRDRPTAGNTIYF	TGTGCCACCAGCAGAGATCGTCCGACAGCTGGAAACACCATATATTTT
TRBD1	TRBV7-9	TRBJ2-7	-	CASSSGQASYEQYF	TGTGCCAGCAGCTCGGGACAGGCCTCCTACGAGCAGTACTTC
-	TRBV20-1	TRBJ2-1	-	CSASRSYNEQFF	TGCAGTGCTAGTAGGAGCTACAATGAGCAGTTCTTC
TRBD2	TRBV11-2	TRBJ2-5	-	CASRRGALGGGGETQYF	TGTGCCAGCAGACGAGGGGCACTGGGGGGGGGTGGGGAGACCCAGTACTTC
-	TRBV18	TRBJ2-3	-	CASSLTSTDTQYF	TGTGCCAGCTCACTCACTAGCACAGATACGCAGTATTTT
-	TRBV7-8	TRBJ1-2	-	CASSLLGSGGYTF	TGTGCCAGCAGCTTACTGGGTTCGGGTGGCTACACCTTC
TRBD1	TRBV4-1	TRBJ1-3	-	CASSHSDRASGNTIYF	TGCGCCAGCAGCCACTCGGACAGGGCCTCTGGAAACACCATATATTTT
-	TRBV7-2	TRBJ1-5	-	CASSPRDSNQPQHF	TGTGCCAGCAGCCCCCGCGATAGCAATCAGCCCCAGCATTTT
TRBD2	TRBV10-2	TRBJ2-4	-	CASSSSGGLNIQYF	TGCGCCAGCAGCAGTAGCGGGGGGTTAAACATTCAGTACTTC
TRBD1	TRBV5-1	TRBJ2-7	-	CASSGTGVVEQYF	TGCGCCAGCTCAGGGACAGGGGTGGTCGAGCAGTACTTC
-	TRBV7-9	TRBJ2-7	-	CASSLVPREQYF	TGTGCCAGCAGCTTAGTTCCCCGCGAGCAGTACTTC
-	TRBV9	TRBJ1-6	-	CASSVAPGYNSPLHF	TGTGCCAGCAGCGTAGCTCCCGGCTATAATTCACCCCTCCACTTT
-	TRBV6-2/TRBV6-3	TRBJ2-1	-	CASSYSRGGLANEQFF	TGTGCCAGCAGTTACTCGAGGGGGGGTTTAGCCAATGAGCAGTTCTTC
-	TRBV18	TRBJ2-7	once	CASSLGDTVYEQYF	TGTGCCAGCTCACTGGGGGACACCGTCTACGAGCAGTACTTC
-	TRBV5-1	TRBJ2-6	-	CASSLGGSSGANVLTF	TGCGCCAGCAGCTTAGGGGGAAGCTCTGGGGCCAACGTCCTGACTTTC
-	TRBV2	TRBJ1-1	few	CASRRTENTEAFF	TGTGCCAGCAGAAGGACAGAGAACACTGAAGCTTTCTTT
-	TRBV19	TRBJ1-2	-	CASSTFDSLGYGYTF	TGTGCCAGTAGTACCTTCGACAGCCTAGGCTATGGCTACACCTTC
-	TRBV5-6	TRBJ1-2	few	CASSLGDKNYGYTF	TGTGCCAGCAGCTTGGGGGACAAGAACTATGGCTACACCTTC
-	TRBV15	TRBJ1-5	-	CATSRAGYNQPQHF	TGTGCCACCAGCAGAGCAGGGTACAATCAGCCCCAGCATTTT
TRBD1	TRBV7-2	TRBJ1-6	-	CASSPWGQGNNSPLHF	TGTGCCAGCAGCCCGTGGGGACAGGGAAATAATTCACCCCTCCACTTT
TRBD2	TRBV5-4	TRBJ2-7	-	CASSLEGGGVYEQYF	TGTGCCAGCAGCTTGGAAGGCGGGGGAGTCTACGAGCAGTACTTC
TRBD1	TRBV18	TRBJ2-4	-	CASSQATGGDIQYF	TGTGCCAGCTCACAAGCGACAGGGGGGGACATTCAGTACTTC
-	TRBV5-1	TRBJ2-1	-	CASSSRTANANEQFF	TGCGCCAGCAGCTCTCGGACAGCTAACGCCAATGAGCAGTTCTTC
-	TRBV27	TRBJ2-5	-	CASATSGVRTQYF	TGTGCCAGCGCAACCTCCGGGGTCCGGACCCAGTACTTC
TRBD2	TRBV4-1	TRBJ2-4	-	CASSQAPSGGRSRVNIQYF	TGCGCCAGCAGCCAAGCTCCTAGCGGGGGCCGTAGCCGGGTAAACATTCAGTACTTC
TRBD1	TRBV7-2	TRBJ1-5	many	CASSLNTGAGPQHF	TGTGCCAGCAGCTTAAATACAGGGGCCGGGCCCCAGCATTTT
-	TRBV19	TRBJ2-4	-	CASSLTHAKNIQYF	TGTGCCAGTAGCTTGACACACGCCAAAAACATTCAGTACTTC
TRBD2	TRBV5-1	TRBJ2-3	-	CASIGLAGGTDTQYF	TGCGCCAGTATAGGACTAGCGGGGGGCACAGATACGCAGTATTTT
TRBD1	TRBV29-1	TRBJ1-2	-	CSVREDRGNGYTF	TGCAGCGTTAGGGAAGACAGGGGTAATGGCTACACCTTC
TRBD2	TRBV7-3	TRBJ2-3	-	CASSLALAGGPDTQYF	TGTGCCAGCAGCTTAGCTCTAGCGGGGGGGCCAGATACGCAGTATTTT
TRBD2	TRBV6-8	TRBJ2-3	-	CASSHLTSGGPDTQYF	TGTGCCAGCAGTCATTTGACTAGCGGGGGGCCAGATACGCAGTATTTT
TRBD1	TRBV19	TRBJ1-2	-	CASSRGHYGYTF	TGTGCCAGTTCCAGGGGGCACTATGGCTACACCTTC
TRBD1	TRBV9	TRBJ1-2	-	CASSVIGQGSYGYTF	TGTGCCAGCAGCGTGATAGGACAGGGGTCGTATGGCTACACCTTC
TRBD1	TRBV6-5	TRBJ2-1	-	CASREDRGGNEQFF	TGTGCCAGCAGAGAGGACAGGGGGGGTAATGAGCAGTTCTTC
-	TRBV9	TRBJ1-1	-	CASSSPRGSSTEAFF	TGTGCCAGCAGCTCACCTAGGGGGAGTAGCACTGAAGCTTTCTTT
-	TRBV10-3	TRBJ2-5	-	CAINEAMQETQYF	TGTGCCATCAATGAGGCGATGCAAGAGACCCAGTACTTC
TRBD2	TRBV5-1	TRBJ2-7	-	CASSSSGGDYSYEQYF	TGCGCCAGCAGCTCCTCCGGGGGGGACTACTCCTACGAGCAGTACTTC
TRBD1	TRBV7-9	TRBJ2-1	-	CASSSQGAFGNEQFF	TGTGCCAGCAGCTCACAGGGGGCCTTTGGGAATGAGCAGTTCTTC
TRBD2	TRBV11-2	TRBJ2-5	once	CASSLWIAGHPYQETQYF	TGTGCCAGCAGCTTGTGGATAGCGGGTCACCCGTACCAAGAGACCCAGTACTTC
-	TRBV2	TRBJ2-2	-	CASRRRVWDTGELFF	TGTGCCAGCAGGAGGAGGGTTTGGGACACCGGGGAGCTGTTTTTT
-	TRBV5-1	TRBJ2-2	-	CASSWTTTTNTGELFF	TGCGCCAGCAGCTGGACTACTACTACAAACACCGGGGAGCTGTTTTTT
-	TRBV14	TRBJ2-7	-	CASSPHNYEQYF	TGTGCCAGCAGCCCGCACAACTACGAGCAGTACTTC
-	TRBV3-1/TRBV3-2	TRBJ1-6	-	CASSRPGSDSPLHF	TGTGCCAGCAGCCGACCCGGGTCTGATTCACCCCTCCACTTT
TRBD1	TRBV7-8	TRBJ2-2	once	CASSPRDRGLGGELFF	TGTGCCAGCAGCCCCCGGGACAGGGGGTTGGGCGGGGAGCTGTTTTTT
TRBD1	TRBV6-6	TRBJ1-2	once	CASSYSSGTGAYGYTF	TGTGCCAGCAGTTACTCTTCCGGGACAGGGGCCTATGGCTACACCTTC